The 29 T cell receptor beta chains below were found in one sample sequenced in a study of T cell repertoires in cytomegalovirus infection (dated by TCRdb to about 2019). TCRdb records Illumina HiSeq 1500 as the sequencer. TCRdb trimmed the raw reads at Q25, called clones with MiXCR and kept productive beta chains. Each CDR3 protein appears once, grouped with its most common genes and DNA. The sample records fewer than 300,000 distinct CDR3 sequences, 25% of which are singletons. The leading ten clones occupy more than 11% of the sample. Sequencing was performed on PBMCs. Receptors were obtained from a human donor in good health (CMV status not recorded). Some clones in this sample may be carry-over from other donors' samples.

This clonotype has a handful of counts. The genes are TRBV7-8 and TRBJ1-1; 8 bases are a match to TRBD1. Looked up from germline, CDR1 is SGHVS and CDR2 is FQNEAQ. With 5 bases clipped from V and 2 bases from J, the junction kept 10 bases outside the gene matches. The CDR3 extends over 16 amino acids. CDR3 residues: CASSLIRTGHNTEAFF. CDR3 nucleotide sequence: TGTGCCAGCAGCCTCATACGGACAGGGCATAACACTGAAGCTTTCTTT.

This clonotype came up a few times. The chain carries TRBV15 and TRBJ2-7; TRBD2 matches at 8 bases. The CDR3 contains 14 residues. The ends lost 0 bases at V and 2 bases at J; junction bases unmatched: 0. Germline CDR1 reads LNHNV; CDR2 reads YYDKDF (reference sequence). The CDR3 loop reads CATSREREAYEQYF. CDR3 nucleotides: TGTGCCACCAGCAGAGAGCGGGAGGCCTACGAGCAGTACTTC.

The genes are TRBV30 and TRBJ1-1, with a possible D match to TRBD1 (5 bases). V was shortened by 3 bases and J by 5 bases, with 19 bases between the two germline ends. The CDR3 is 15 residues long. CDR1 and CDR2 from the germline V gene are GTSNPN and SVGIG (reference sequence). This CDR3 is CAWSDGRRGGTEAFF. Written as DNA, the CDR3 is TGTGCCTGGAGCGACGGACGGCGGGGGGGGACTGAAGCTTTCTTT.

This clonotype was seen a few times. V and J are TRBV7-2 and TRBJ2-4; no definite D call. Germline loops: CDR1 SGHTA, CDR2 FQGNSA. Trimming took off 2 bases at V and 5 bases at J, with 13 bases between the two ends. The CDR3 runs to 15 residues. The CDR3 nucleotides are TGTGCCAGCAGCTTATCGTTCGGCAGCGAAAACATTCAGTACTTC. Encoded protein: CASSLSFGSENIQYF.

The chain combines TRBV11-1 with TRBJ2-3; 10 nucleotides agree with TRBD2. Germline lookup yields CDR1 SGHAT and CDR2 FQDESV (reference sequence). The J segment lost 5 bases and the V segment lost 1 base, leaving 6 bases of the junction unmatched. This CDR3 region has 16 residues. The CDR3 nucleotides are TGTGCCAGCAGCTTAGAGCGGGGGGGCCTTGGAGATACGCAGTATTTT. Translating it yields CASSLERGGLGDTQYF.

The chain recombines TRBV18 with TRBJ1-1; D gene uncertain. This CDR3 spans 16 amino acids. Germline lookup yields CDR1 KGHSH and CDR2 LQKENI. The V gene lost 3 bases and the J gene lost 1 base, with 15 bases spanning the gap. The CDR3 DNA follows: TGTGCCAGCTCACCCCCGTCCCACGCAGGGAACACTGAAGCTTTCTTT. Translated: CASSPPSHAGNTEAFF.

This clonotype has a count of ten or more. The CDR3 bases are TGTGCCAGCAGCACGGGCGGACAGGGAGGTAACTATGGCTACACCTTC. Translated, it gives CASSTGGQGGNYGYTF. This chain connects TRBV7-2 to TRBJ1-2; TRBD1 aligns across 8 bases. Germline CDR1 and CDR2: SGHTA and FQGNSA. V was clipped by 5 bases and J by 1 base; unmatched bases: 9. CDR3 length: 16 amino acids. The full variable domain, its missing parts supplied by reference TRBV7-2 and TRBJ1-2, is GAGVSQSPSNKVTEKGKDVELRCDPISGHTALYWYRQSLGQGLEFLIYFQGNSAPDKSGLPSDRFSAERTGGSVSTLTIQRTQQEDSAVYLCASSTGGQGGNYGYTFGSGTRLTVV.

This clonotype was seen repeatedly, ten times or more. The chain carries TRBV24-1 and TRBJ2-7; 13 positions match TRBD2. V lost 9 bases and J lost 5; bases outside the gene matches: 3. CDR1 and CDR2 from the germline V gene are KGHDR and SFDVKD. The CDR3 is made up of 13 amino acids. The CDR3 protein is CATGLAGVDEQYF. DNA for the CDR3: TGTGCCACCGGACTAGCGGGAGTAGACGAGCAGTACTTC.

This chain uses TRBV5-1 with TRBJ2-7; the match to TRBD1 covers 10 bases. Germline trimming cut 0 bases from V and 3 bases from J; bases unmatched to any gene: 3. Germline CDR1 is SGHRS and CDR2 is YFSETQ. The CDR3 is 15 amino acids. Written as DNA, the CDR3 is TGCGCCAGCAGCTTGGCCGGGGACAGGGGCTACGAGCAGTACTTC. It codes for CASSLAGDRGYEQYF. Full variable domain (remainder filled in from reference TRBV5-1 and TRBJ2-7): KAGVTQTPRYLIKTRGQQVTLSCSPISGHRSVSWYQQTPGQGLQFLFEYFSETQRNKGNFPGRFSGRQFSNSRSEMNVSTLELGDSALYLCASSLAGDRGYEQYFGPGTRLTVT.

This chain joins TRBV20-1 and TRBJ1-3; 7 bases line up with TRBD1. This CDR3 has 15 amino acids. The germline V gene has CDR1 DFQATT and CDR2 SNEGSKA (reference sequence). V gave up 2 bases and J gave up 2 bases; unmatched junction bases: 6. CDR3 in amino acids: CSARPTDRAGNTIYF. In nucleotides, the CDR3 is TGCAGTGCTAGACCCACCGACAGGGCTGGAAACACCATATATTTT.

This clonotype was picked up many times. This chain joins TRBV7-2 and TRBJ2-3, with 15 bases aligning to TRBD2. CDR1 is SGHTA and CDR2 is FQGNSA in the germline V gene. Germline trimming cut 5 bases from V and 11 bases from J; bases unmatched to any gene: 17. The CDR3 is 18 residues long. The CDR3 nucleotides are TGTGCCAGCAGCCCCCCGGGACTAGCGGGAGGACTCCAGGCCGGGCAGTATTTT. Amino acids: CASSPPGLAGGLQAGQYF.

This clonotype was seen many times. V gene TRBV11-2 combines with J gene TRBJ2-7; 7 nucleotides match TRBD1. J was trimmed by 4 bases and V by 2 bases; bases with no gene match: 5. The CDR3 runs 14 residues. From germline, CDR1 is SGHAT and CDR2 FQNNGV. In nucleotides, the CDR3 is TGTGCCAGCAGCTTAACCGGGACAGAATACGAGCAGTACTTC. Its translation: CASSLTGTEYEQYF. Full variable domain (missing parts from reference TRBV11-2 and TRBJ2-7): EAGVAQSPRYKIIEKRQSVAFWCNPISGHATLYWYQQILGQGPKLLIQFQNNGVVDDSQLPKDRFSAERLKGVDSTLKIQPAKLEDSAVYLCASSLTGTEYEQYFGPGTRLTVT.

This clonotype was observed at least ten times. V is TRBV11-2 and J is TRBJ2-1; D possibly corresponds to TRBD2 (6 bases). V lost 5 bases and J 2 bases, leaving 13 bases between the germline ends. The germline V gene has CDR1 SGHAT and CDR2 FQNNGV. This CDR3 has 15 amino acids. Here the CDR3 reads CASSQDSGPYNEQFF. The DNA for the CDR3 is TGTGCCAGCAGCCAAGATAGCGGTCCCTACAATGAGCAGTTCTTC. Variable domain in full (rest from reference TRBV11-2 and TRBJ2-1): EAGVAQSPRYKIIEKRQSVAFWCNPISGHATLYWYQQILGQGPKLLIQFQNNGVVDDSQLPKDRFSAERLKGVDSTLKIQPAKLEDSAVYLCASSQDSGPYNEQFFGPGTRLTVL.

The chain links TRBV28 to TRBJ2-7; a weak D match, TRBD2 (5 bases). The CDR3 loop spans 15 amino acids. V was cut by 6 bases and J by 1 base, with 16 bases left in between. Germline assignment: CDR1 MDHEN and CDR2 SYDVKM. CDR3 bases: TGTGCCAGCAGATCCAGAGGAGGCCCGTCCTACGAGCAGTACTTC. It translates to CASRSRGGPSYEQYF.

This chain uses TRBV10-3 with TRBJ2-2; D not resolved. Per germline, CDR1 ENHRY and CDR2 SYGVKD. The CDR3 runs 14 residues. V shed 2 bases and J shed 5 bases, with 9 bases lying between them. The CDR3 sequence: CAISEPGLTGELFF. The CDR3 DNA reads TGTGCCATCAGTGAGCCGGGCCTGACCGGGGAGCTGTTTTTT.

Many counts were recorded for this clonotype. The rearrangement joins TRBV7-3 to TRBJ1-2; D is perhaps TRBD1 (6 bases). Germline assignment: CDR1 SGHTA and CDR2 FQGTGA. The CDR3 runs to 14 residues. Deletions cut 5 bases from V and 8 bases from J, with 18 bases between. In nucleotides, the CDR3 is TGTGCCAGCAGCCCAGGACAGACCCAGGGGGGCTACACCTTC. Translated, it gives CASSPGQTQGGYTF. The variable domain in full, completed from reference TRBV7-3 and TRBJ1-2, reads GAGVSQTPSNKVTEKGKYVELRCDPISGHTALYWYRQSLGQGPEFLIYFQGTGAADDSGLPNDRFFAVRPEGSVSTLKIQRTERGDSAVYLCASSPGQTQGGYTFGSGTRLTVV.

In its sample, this clonotype was seen many times. The chain combines TRBV6-2 or TRBV6-3 with TRBJ2-7, with TRBD1 identical over 10 bases. The V gene end was trimmed by 6 bases and the J gene end by 2 bases; junction bases not matched to a gene: 10. There are 16 residues in the CDR3. Germline V gene data show CDR1 as MNHEY and CDR2 as SVGEGT. DNA of the CDR3: TGTGCCAGCAGGCCGAGCGGGACAGGGGTTCCCTACGAGCAGTACTTC. Protein product: CASRPSGTGVPYEQYF.

To note about this clonotype: A much larger clone differs from this one at a single base, so this may be a read error. V usage is TRBV7-2 and J usage is TRBJ1-6; D perhaps matches TRBD1 (5 bases). The ends were cut back, 3 bases at V and 0 bases at J, with 15 bases in the middle. Per germline, CDR1 SGHTA and CDR2 FQGNSA. The CDR3 length is 18 residues. The CDR3 nucleotides are TGTGCCAGCAGCTTTTCGGACGGGGGGAGCTCCTATAATTCACCCCTCCACTTT. It codes for CASSFSDGGSSYNSPLHF.

This clonotype was found a few times. The chain recombines TRBV2 with TRBJ1-2, with D tentatively TRBD1 (6 bases). Germline V gene sequence: CDR1 SNHLY, CDR2 FYNNEI. The V and J ends lost 8 bases and 3 bases respectively, with 13 bases between them. The CDR3 is 13 residues long. In DNA form, the CDR3 reads TGTGCCAGCGCAGGGGCTTCTTACTATGGCTACACCTTC. It translates to CASAGASYYGYTF. The full variable domain, in which reference TRBV2 and TRBJ1-2 provide the parts outside the CDR3, is EPEVTQTPSHQVTQMGQEVILRCVPISNHLYFYWYRQILGQKVEFLVSFYNNEISEKSEIFDDQFSVERPDGSNFTLKIRSTKLEDSAMYFCASAGASYYGYTFGSGTRLTVV.

The genes are TRBV24-1 and TRBJ2-1; D is possibly TRBD1 or TRBD2 (5 bases each). The V end lost 2 bases, the J end lost 8 bases, and 12 bases lay between the germline ends. The V gene's germline CDR1 is KGHDR and CDR2 SFDVKD. The length of the CDR3 is 14 residues. CDR3 region: CATSDSGTTDEQFF. The CDR3 coding sequence is TGTGCCACCAGTGATTCCGGGACGACTGATGAGCAGTTCTTC.

The CDR3 nucleotides are TGCAGCGTTGTTTTTCATTTACAGGGGAATGGTGAAGCTTTCTTT. Its protein is CSVVFHLQGNGEAFF. V gene TRBV29-1 combines with J gene TRBJ1-1; 7 bases are shared with TRBD1. Trimming cost V 4 bases and J 7 bases; bases outside gene matches: 15. The CDR3 is 15 amino acids. Germline values: CDR1 SQVTM, CDR2 ANQGSEA.

The sample holds a few counts of this clonotype. The rearrangement joins TRBV12-3 or TRBV12-4 to TRBJ2-5; D ambiguous. This CDR3 is 14 amino acids long. V lost 2 bases and J lost 1, with 8 bases in between. CDR3: CASSLILLQETQYF. The CDR3 DNA reads as TGTGCCAGCAGTTTAATACTCCTCCAAGAGACCCAGTACTTC.

This clonotype was detected many times. The chain joins TRBV27 to TRBJ2-7, with D tentatively TRBD1 or TRBD2 (5 bases each). Germline values: CDR1 MNHEY, CDR2 SMNVEV (reference sequence). The CDR3 has 12 amino acids. Trimming removed 8 bases from V and 6 bases from J, with 14 bases in between. CDR3 in amino acids: CASSLGDGEQYF. The CDR3 bases are TGTGCCAGCTCCCTAGGGGACGGCGAGCAGTACTTC.

In its sample, this clonotype was seen many times. The chain recombines TRBV7-2 with TRBJ1-1, with a possible D match to TRBD1 (5 bases). This CDR3 contains 14 residues. Trimming removed 1 base from V and 9 bases from J, with 15 bases in between. In germline, CDR1 is SGHTA, CDR2 FQGNSA. The CDR3 region is CASSLGPFEGKAFF. The CDR3 region has the DNA TGTGCCAGCAGCTTAGGACCGTTTGAGGGGAAAGCTTTCTTT.

The chain couples TRBV5-5 to TRBJ2-7; unclear D gene. V dropped 0 bases and J dropped 7 bases, with 20 bases sitting between them. CDR1 is SGHKS, CDR2 YYEKEE, per germline (reference sequence). This CDR3 has 16 amino acids. CDR3 amino acids: CASSLDGGRSSKEQYF. For the CDR3, the DNA is TGTGCCAGCAGCTTGGATGGCGGAAGGTCCTCTAAAGAGCAGTACTTC.

The J gene is TRBJ1-4, the V gene TRBV28, with D uncertain. The CDR3 is 15 amino acids. Germline V gene sequence: CDR1 MDHEN, CDR2 SYDVKM. The V end lost 1 base, the J end lost 3 bases, and 9 bases lay between the germline ends. CDR3 DNA: TGTGCCAGCAGTTTATCAGGATACTCTAATGAAAAACTGTTTTTT. Translating it yields CASSLSGYSNEKLFF.

This clonotype was observed at least ten times. The chain couples TRBV7-2 to TRBJ1-6; TRBD1 might be the D (6 bases). This CDR3 is built from 15 residues. The V end was cut by 5 bases, the J end by 7 bases, with 15 bases between. Germline-derived CDR1 and CDR2 are SGHTA and FQGNSA. The CDR3 DNA is TGTGCCAGCAGCCCCATGGGGGGCGTAAATTCACCCCTCCACTTT. Translated: CASSPMGGVNSPLHF.

The V and J genes are TRBV19 and TRBJ2-3; D is unresolved. The CDR3 has 14 residues. CDR1 is LNHDA, CDR2 SQIVND, per germline (reference sequence). The ends were cut back, 6 bases at V and 5 bases at J, with 15 bases in the middle. CDR3 amino acids: CASRGNTRGDTQYF. CDR3 bases: TGTGCCAGTAGGGGGAACACCCGCGGAGATACGCAGTATTTT. Full variable domain (outside the CDR3, taken from reference TRBV19 and TRBJ2-3): DGGITQSPKYLFRKEGQNVTLSCEQNLNHDAMYWYRQDPGQGLRLIYYSQIVNDFQKGDIAEGYSVSREKKESFPLTVTSAQKNPTAFYLCASRGNTRGDTQYFGPGTRLTVL.

The rearrangement links TRBV10-3 to TRBJ1-5, with 7 positions matching TRBD1. Germline CDR1 reads ENHRY; CDR2 reads SYGVKD. The CDR3 totals 15 residues. Trimming at V came to 3 bases and at J to 3 bases, leaving 5 bases not matched to a gene. The CDR3: CAISDGDSLNQPQHF. The CDR3 DNA reads as TGTGCCATCAGTGACGGGGACAGTCTCAATCAGCCCCAGCATTTT.